The 21 T cell receptor beta chains in this list originate from one sample, sequenced in a study of identical twins. TCRdb analysed the 5' RACE reads with MiXCR anew, one entry per CDR3 protein. The sample includes 690,000 or so distinct CDR3 sequences, less than 7% seen only once; the top ten take about 1.8%. Material: naive T cells sorted from blood. The receptors come from a man in his late teens or twenties in good health.

This clonotype has a count of ten or more. The rearrangement links TRBV7-2 to TRBJ2-7; 7 nucleotides line up with TRBD2. Germline loops: CDR1 SGHTA, CDR2 FQGNSA. The CDR3 totals 16 residues. Trimming removed 4 bases from V and 3 bases from J; junction bases left unmatched: 12. CDR3 nucleotide sequence: TGTGCCAGCAGCTCCCCTCGGACTAGTGGGGACTACGAGCAGTACTTC. Translation: CASSSPRTSGDYEQYF. Full variable domain (rest looked up from reference TRBV7-2 and TRBJ2-7): GAGVSQSPSNKVTEKGKDVELRCDPISGHTALYWYRQSLGQGLEFLIYFQGNSAPDKSGLPSDRFSAERTGGSVSTLTIQRTQQEDSAVYLCASSSPRTSGDYEQYFGPGTRLTVT.

This clonotype was observed a handful of times. The CDR3: CASGSSNTQYF. Here the CDR3 DNA reads TGTGCCAGCGGCTCCTCGAATACGCAGTATTTT. The chain recombines TRBV7-9 with TRBJ2-3; D is unresolved. V dropped 8 bases and J dropped 7 bases, with 10 bases sitting between them. The CDR3 loop spans 11 amino acids. Germline values: CDR1 SEHNR, CDR2 FQNEAQ (reference sequence).

This clonotype has just a few counts. The chain has TRBV20-1 and TRBJ1-5; 7 bases match TRBD1. The trim removed 0 bases at V and 6 bases at J, leaving 8 bases unmatched. The CDR3 runs 15 residues. Germline lookup yields CDR1 DFQATT and CDR2 SNEGSKA (reference sequence). The CDR3 nucleotides read TGCAGTGCTAGAGATGCGTTTACAGGGGCTCAGCCCCAGCATTTT. It yields the protein CSARDAFTGAQPQHF.

This chain connects TRBV6-2 or TRBV6-3 to TRBJ2-1; D is perhaps TRBD1 (5 bases). Per germline, CDR1 MNHEY and CDR2 SVGEGT. This CDR3 has 12 residues. Trimming removed 10 bases from V and 6 bases from J, with 13 bases in between. The CDR3: CATTAGPNEQFF. The CDR3 DNA reads TGTGCCACTACTGCAGGGCCCAATGAGCAGTTCTTC.

This clonotype was seen repeatedly, ten times or more. This chain uses TRBV5-6 with TRBJ1-4; no definite D call. The CDR3 runs 13 residues. Germline CDR1 SGHDT, CDR2 YYEEEE. The V end lost 5 bases, the J end lost 5 bases, and 10 bases lay between the germline ends. In DNA form, the CDR3 reads TGTGCCAGCAGAGGACGGGCGAATGAAAAACTGTTTTTT. Translated, it gives CASRGRANEKLFF.

At least ten counts were recorded for this clonotype. This chain links TRBV7-2 with TRBJ2-3; D remains ambiguous. Germline V CDR1 and CDR2: SGHTA, FQGNSA. The ends were cut back, 1 base at V and 4 bases at J, with 12 bases in the middle. The CDR3 length is 15 residues. CDR3: CASSLVDPRSDTQYF. The DNA of the CDR3 is TGTGCCAGCAGCTTAGTAGATCCTCGGTCAGATACGCAGTATTTT.

This clonotype occurred many times. CDR3 bases: TGCAGCGTATCTATTTCACCCCTCCACTTT. Amino acids: CSVSISPLHF. This chain joins TRBV29-1 and TRBJ1-6; D is uncertain. CDR3 length: 10 amino acids. Trimming shortened V by 6 bases and J by 9 bases, and 6 bases separated the two germline ends. Germline CDR1 SQVTM, CDR2 ANQGSEA.

This clonotype has a count of ten or more. The chain is built from TRBV5-1 and TRBJ2-2, with 7 bases aligning to TRBD1. The germline V gene encodes CDR1 SGHRS and CDR2 YFSETQ. CDR3 length: 15 amino acids. V trimming: 1 base; J trimming: 4 bases; junction bases outside the gene matches: 4. The CDR3 loop is CASSLRDSPTGELFF. CDR3 in DNA: TGCGCCAGCAGCTTGAGGGACAGCCCCACCGGGGAGCTGTTTTTT.

This clonotype was found many times. V and J are TRBV20-1 and TRBJ1-5; D call uncertain. Germline V gene sequence: CDR1 DFQATT, CDR2 SNEGSKA (reference sequence). The CDR3 runs to 16 residues. V was trimmed by 2 bases and J by 0 bases, leaving 14 bases between them. The chain's CDR3 is CSARLKGRTSNQPQHF. The DNA of the CDR3 is TGCAGTGCTAGACTCAAAGGCCGGACTAGCAATCAGCCCCAGCATTTT.

This clonotype was counted a few times. The chain recombines TRBV5-1 with TRBJ2-3, with 7 bases fitting TRBD2. V shed 3 bases and J 6 bases; nucleotides not matched to a gene: 19. This CDR3 region has 18 residues. Germline V gene sequence: CDR1 SGHRS, CDR2 YFSETQ. CDR3 in amino acids: CASSSLAKAGVVHDTQYF. CDR3 in DNA: TGCGCCAGCAGCTCGCTAGCTAAGGCGGGAGTGGTTCACGATACGCAGTATTTT.

There are many counts of this clonotype. The rearrangement uses TRBV15 and TRBJ2-1; tentative D call: TRBD2 (6 bases). The CDR3 totals 15 residues. Trimming removed 8 bases from V and 0 bases from J, with 14 bases in between. The germline V gene encodes CDR1 LNHNV and CDR2 YYDKDF (reference sequence). This CDR3 is CATATGESSYNEQFF. DNA for the CDR3: TGTGCCACCGCTACGGGGGAGAGCTCCTACAATGAGCAGTTCTTC. Full variable domain (outside the CDR3, taken from reference TRBV15 and TRBJ2-1): DAMVIQNPRYQVTQFGKPVTLSCSQTLNHNVMYWYQQKSSQAPKLLFHYYDKDFNNEADTPDNFQSRRPNTSFCFLDIRSPGLGDTAMYLCATATGESSYNEQFFGPGTRLTVL.

This clonotype was seen at least ten times. This chain joins TRBV5-1 and TRBJ1-1, with TRBD1 matching over 10 bases. This CDR3 spans 16 amino acids. Germline values: CDR1 SGHRS, CDR2 YFSETQ. V was clipped by 0 bases and J by 6 bases; unmatched bases: 8. In DNA form, the CDR3 reads TGCGCCAGCAGCTTGGGACAGGGGGCGTTGATGGCTGAAGCTTTCTTT. Protein: CASSLGQGALMAEAFF.

The sample holds many counts of this clonotype. V is TRBV11-1 and J is TRBJ2-1; 15 nucleotides line up with TRBD2. The CDR3 consists of 22 residues. The germline CDR1 and CDR2 sequences are SGHAT and FQDESV (reference sequence). The V gene end was trimmed by 0 bases and the J gene end by 0 bases; junction bases not matched to a gene: 12. CDR3 nucleotides: TGTGCCAGCAGCTTAGCGTGGGCCCCGGGACTAGCGGGAGGCAGCTCCTACAATGAGCAGTTCTTC. Translating gives CASSLAWAPGLAGGSSYNEQFF.

This clonotype was seen at least ten times. Written as DNA, the CDR3 is TGTGCCATCAGAGTAAATCCGGGACTAGCGGAGGAGCAGTTCTTC. Its translation: CAIRVNPGLAEEQFF. J is TRBJ2-1 and V is TRBV10-3; 11 positions agree with TRBD2. V lost 6 bases, J lost 10 bases, and 11 bases stayed unmatched. Germline V gene lookup returns CDR1 ENHRY and CDR2 SYGVKD. CDR3 length: 15 amino acids.

J is TRBJ2-2 and V is TRBV30; D gene unclear. The germline V and J ends were trimmed by 4 bases and 3 bases, with 15 bases remaining between them. The CDR3 is 15 residues long. Germline V gene data show CDR1 as GTSNPN and CDR2 as SVGIG (reference sequence). CDR3: CAWMFGLADTGELFF. CDR3 DNA: TGTGCCTGGATGTTCGGGTTGGCTGACACCGGGGAGCTGTTTTTT.

The chain is built from TRBV7-3 and TRBJ2-1; the D is unclear. CDR3 size: 12 residues. The germline gives CDR1 SGHTA, CDR2 FQGTGA. Trimming took 2 bases from V and 10 from J, leaving 9 bases between them. CDR3 region: CASSLPAREQFF. Here the CDR3 DNA reads TGTGCCAGCAGCTTACCGGCCAGGGAGCAGTTCTTC.

The CDR3 DNA follows: TGCGCCAGCAGCTTGGACGACCTAACCTTGTCCTACGAGCAGTACGTC. Translated: CASSLDDLTLSYEQYV. This chain links TRBV5-1 with TRBJ2-7; D remains unclear. Germline V gene lookup returns CDR1 SGHRS and CDR2 YFSETQ. The CDR3 totals 16 residues. V was shortened by 0 bases and J by 1 base, with 14 bases between the two germline ends.

This clonotype was observed at least ten times. The chain carries TRBV14 and TRBJ2-5, with unresolved D. Looked up from germline, CDR1 is SGHDN and CDR2 is FVKESK. V was cut by 0 bases and J by 5 bases, with 10 bases left in between. CDR3 length equals 14 residues. The CDR3 loop is CASSQESRFETQYF. The CDR3, as DNA: TGTGCCAGCAGCCAAGAATCCAGGTTTGAGACCCAGTACTTC.

This clonotype was seen ten or more times. The rearrangement joins TRBV6-5 to TRBJ2-1, with 11 nucleotides matching TRBD2. The CDR3 extends over 16 amino acids. V shed 3 bases, J shed 6 bases, and the junction held 7 bases outside the gene matches. Germline V CDR1 and CDR2: MNHEY, SVGAGI. The CDR3 spells CASSYLTSGMSNEQFF. CDR3 in DNA: TGTGCCAGCAGTTATCTGACTAGCGGGATGAGCAATGAGCAGTTCTTC.

This clonotype was picked up many times. The V call is TRBV6-2 or TRBV6-3, the J call TRBJ2-1, with TRBD2 matching over 7 bases. Per the germline V gene, CDR1 is MNHEY and CDR2 is SVGEGT. This CDR3 comprises 14 residues. The V gene end was trimmed by 7 bases and the J gene end by 2 bases; junction bases not matched to a gene: 5. The DNA of the CDR3 is TGTGCCAGCAAAGCGGGACGGGCCTACAATGAGCAGTTCTTC. It specifies CASKAGRAYNEQFF.

This clonotype was detected a few times. CDR3 residues: CASTMGSGTSGYTF. CDR3 sequence (DNA): TGTGCCAGTACTATGGGGTCGGGAACAAGTGGCTACACCTTC. This chain joins TRBV19 and TRBJ1-2; no definite D call. Trimming removed 7 bases from V and 7 bases from J, with 19 bases in between. Germline values: CDR1 LNHDA, CDR2 SQIVND (reference sequence). The CDR3 length is 14 residues.